The T cell receptor (beta chain) described here comes from a study of T cell repertoires in cytomegalovirus infection. TCRdb re-called the reads with MiXCR, one entry per CDR3 protein. The repertoire holds approximately 250,000 distinct CDR3 sequences, with approximately 9% as singletons. This clonotype was found many times. Material: PBMCs. The sequence came from a human donor in good health (CMV status not recorded). Some clones in this sample may be carry-over from other donors' samples.

The CDR3 DNA reads TGTGCCAGCAGCCCGAGACTAGCGGGAGGGCTATTATCCGGGGAGCTGTTTTTT. Its protein product is CASSPRLAGGLLSGELFF. The chain uses TRBV7-9 and TRBJ2-2; 14 bases fit TRBD2. J lost 6 bases, V lost 5 bases, and 11 bases had no gene match. CDR1 is SEHNR, CDR2 FQNEAQ, per germline (reference sequence). The CDR3 runs 18 residues.